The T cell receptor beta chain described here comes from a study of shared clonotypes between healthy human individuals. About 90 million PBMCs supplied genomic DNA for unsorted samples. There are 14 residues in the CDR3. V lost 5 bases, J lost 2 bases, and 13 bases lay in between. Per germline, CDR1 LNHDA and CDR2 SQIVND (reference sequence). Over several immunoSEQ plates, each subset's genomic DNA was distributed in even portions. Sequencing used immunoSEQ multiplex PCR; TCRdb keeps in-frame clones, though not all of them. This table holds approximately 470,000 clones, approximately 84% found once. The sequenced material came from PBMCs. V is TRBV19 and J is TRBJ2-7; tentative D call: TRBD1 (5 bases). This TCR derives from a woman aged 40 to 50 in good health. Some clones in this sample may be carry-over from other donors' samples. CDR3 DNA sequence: TGTGCCAGTAGTTCCCAGGGTACAGCCTACGAGCAGTACTTC. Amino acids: CASSSQGTAYEQYF.